This T cell receptor beta chain was profiled in a study of T cell responses to AZD1222 COVID-19 vaccine. Whole-study context: Pooling was applied to second doses at about 4 or about 12 weeks.

As for this clone: The target antigen is unknown.

The protocol was immunoSEQ multiplex PCR, while the TCRdb copy is restricted to in-frame clones and leaves out a portion. The data hold 160,000 or so clones, with roughly 89% observed a single time. The germline V and J ends were trimmed by 6 bases and 10 bases, with 12 bases remaining between them. This CDR3 has 11 amino acids. CDR1 MNHEY and CDR2 SMNVEV come from the germline V gene (reference sequence). Study-wide results and limits: Vaccine-associated CD4 TCRs ranged over spike, dominating at 160-218 and 743-854. The donors showed a predominance of white British ancestry and of females, with possible underestimation of clonal diversity. An increase in Spike-specific TCR breadth and depth was observed after two AZD1222 doses.

Here the sequenced sample was peripheral blood, taken on day 0 of AZD1222 vaccination. The clonotype comes from an adult in good health. The chain uses TRBV27 and TRBJ1-1, with D perhaps TRBD1 (6 bases). The CDR3 region has the DNA TGTGCCAGCAGCTCAACAGGGCGAGCTTTCTTT. This gives the protein CASSSTGRAFF.